This TCR beta chain was profiled in a study of blood T cell dynamics during melanoma immunotherapy. This CDR3 spans 13 amino acids. Germline V gene data show CDR1 as SNHLY and CDR2 as FYNNEI. V was trimmed by 2 bases and J by 5 bases, leaving 9 bases between them. Here immunoSEQ multiplex PCR was the method, and the copy in TCRdb shows in-frame clones only, minus some. Of some 9,400 clones listed, around 86% are singletons. Sample time point: pre-treatment baseline. Sequencing was performed on blood, taken from a patient treated with checkpoint blockade. The chain carries TRBV2 and TRBJ1-2; no clear D. The clonotype was recovered from a human donor with melanoma. DNA for the CDR3: TGTGCCAGCAGTGAATTTTCCGGGTATGGCTACACCTTC. As protein: CASSEFSGYGYTF.